This TCR beta chain is from a study of regulatory T cells in long-lasting Graves disease. CDR3 length equals 14 residues. From germline, CDR1 is DFQATT and CDR2 SNEGSKA (reference sequence). The time point denotes: persistent/refractory GD, antithyroid drugs over 5 years with positive TRAb. Following extraction of RNA from PBMCs, that RNA was used to make the TCR library. HTBI primers from iRepertoire and Arm-PCR of CDR3 regions yielded the TCR beta libraries. TCRdb fed the multiplex PCR reads into MiXCR, producing one record per CDR3 protein. The sample includes 450,000 or so distinct CDR3 sequences, 20% to 25% of them seen just once. To note about this clonotype: This clone may be a read error of a much larger clone one base away.

Sequenced here: peripheral blood mononuclear cells (PBMCs), sampled when the disease was refractory, from a patient treated with antithyroid drugs. The clonotype comes from a female donor with Graves disease. The chain recombines TRBV20-1 with TRBJ2-5; TRBD1 agrees at 8 bases. The chain's CDR3 is CSATGQGHQEAQYF. The CDR3 DNA is TGCAGTGCTACCGGACAGGGACACCAAGAGGCCCAGTACTTC.